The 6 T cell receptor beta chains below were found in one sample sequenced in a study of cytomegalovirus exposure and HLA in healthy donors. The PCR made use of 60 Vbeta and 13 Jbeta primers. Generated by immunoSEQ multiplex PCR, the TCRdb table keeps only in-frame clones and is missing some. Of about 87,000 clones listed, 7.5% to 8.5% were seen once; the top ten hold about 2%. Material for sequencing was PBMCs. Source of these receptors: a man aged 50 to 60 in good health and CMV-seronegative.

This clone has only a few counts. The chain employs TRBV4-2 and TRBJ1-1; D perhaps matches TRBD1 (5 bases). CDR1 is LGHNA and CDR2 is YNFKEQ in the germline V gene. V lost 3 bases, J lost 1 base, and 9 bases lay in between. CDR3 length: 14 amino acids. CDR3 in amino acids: CASSQEDRNTEAFF. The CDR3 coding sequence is TGTGCCAGCAGCCAGGAAGACAGGAACACTGAAGCTTTCTTT.

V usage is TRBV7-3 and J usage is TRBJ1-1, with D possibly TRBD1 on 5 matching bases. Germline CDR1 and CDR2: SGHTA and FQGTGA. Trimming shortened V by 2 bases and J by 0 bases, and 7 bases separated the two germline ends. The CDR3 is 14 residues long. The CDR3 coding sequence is TGTGCCAGCAGCTTACAGGGTCTGAACACTGAAGCTTTCTTT. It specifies CASSLQGLNTEAFF.

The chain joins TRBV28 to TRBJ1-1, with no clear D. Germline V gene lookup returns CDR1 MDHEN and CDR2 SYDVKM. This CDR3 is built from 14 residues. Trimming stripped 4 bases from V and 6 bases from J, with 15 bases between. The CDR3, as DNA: TGTGCCAGCAGTTCTTACGCGGCAACCCCTGAAGCTTTCTTT. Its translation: CASSSYAATPEAFF.

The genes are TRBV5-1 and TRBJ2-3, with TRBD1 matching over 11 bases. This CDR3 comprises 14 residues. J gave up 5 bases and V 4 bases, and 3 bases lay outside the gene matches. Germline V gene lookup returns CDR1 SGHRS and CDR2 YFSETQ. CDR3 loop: CASSPGTGGDTQYF. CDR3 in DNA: TGCGCCAGCAGCCCCGGGACAGGGGGAGATACGCAGTATTTT.

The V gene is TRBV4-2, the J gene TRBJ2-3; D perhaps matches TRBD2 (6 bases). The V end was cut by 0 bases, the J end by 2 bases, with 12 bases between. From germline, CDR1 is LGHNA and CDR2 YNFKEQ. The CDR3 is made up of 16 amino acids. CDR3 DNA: TGTGCCAGCAGCCAAGAGGACGGGGGATTCACAGATACGCAGTATTTT. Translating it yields CASSQEDGGFTDTQYF.

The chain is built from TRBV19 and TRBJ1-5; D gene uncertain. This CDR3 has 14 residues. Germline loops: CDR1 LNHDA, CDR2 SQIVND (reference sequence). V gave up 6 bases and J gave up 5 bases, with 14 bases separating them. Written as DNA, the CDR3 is TGTGCCAGTAGACACTTATCGGGTGATCAGCCCCAGCATTTT. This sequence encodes CASRHLSGDQPQHF.